One and the same sample provided the 16 T cell receptor beta chains below, sequenced in a study of T-cell reconstitution after alpha-beta-depleted transplantation in children. Unique molecular identifiers featured in how the TCRbeta library was prepared. TCRdb analysed the PCR reads with MiXCR anew, one entry per CDR3 protein. The sample holds some 200,000 distinct CDR3 sequences, approximately 14% seen once. Sequenced material: PBMCs from the stem cell graft donor, taken from the stem cell graft. The source is a human donor who donated a stem cell graft to a child with acute lymphoblastic leukemia.

This clonotype was seen once. A much larger clone differs by one base, so this may be a read error. The chain joins TRBV5-1 to TRBJ2-2; D is undetermined. The CDR3 length is 15 residues. V lost 4 bases to trimming and J lost 5 bases, with 15 bases between them. Germline lookup yields CDR1 SGHRS and CDR2 YFSETQ. The CDR3 loop is CASSRERTQTGELFF. CDR3 nucleotide sequence: TGCGCCAGCAGCCGTGAGAGGACCCAGACCGGGGAGCTGTTTTTT.

The genes are TRBV6-5 and TRBJ2-7; 8 bases match TRBD2. This CDR3 region has 16 residues. CDR1 is MNHEY, CDR2 SVGAGI, per germline. Unmatched junction bases numbered 8, after V lost 0 bases and J lost 4 bases. CDR3 loop: CASSYSMGLGFYEQYF. In nucleotides, the CDR3 is TGTGCCAGCAGTTACTCTATGGGACTAGGATTTTACGAGCAGTACTTC.

On this clonotype: A single base separates this from a much larger clone, so it may be a read error. V gene TRBV12-3 or TRBV12-4 combines with J gene TRBJ2-1; TRBD2 matches at 10 bases. The V and J ends lost 3 bases and 3 bases, in that order; junction bases with no gene match: 5. This CDR3 has 16 residues. The CDR3 loop is CASSFCASGSYNEQFF. In DNA, the CDR3 is TGTGCCAGCAGTTTTTGCGCTAGCGGGAGCTACAATGAGCAGTTCTTC.

This clonotype occurred many times. The rearrangement links TRBV9 to TRBJ2-3, with D maybe TRBD1 (6 bases). The CDR3 extends over 15 amino acids. Germline V lookup: CDR1 SGDLS, CDR2 YYNGEE. With 0 bases removed from V and 2 bases from J, the gap between germline ends came to 10 bases. The DNA for the CDR3 is TGTGCCAGCAGCGTAGACAGGGATTCCACAGATACGCAGTATTTT. Translation: CASSVDRDSTDTQYF.

In its sample, this clonotype was seen many times. The CDR3 coding sequence is TGTGCCAGCAGCCTCTGGGGGCCCGGTAATGAAAAACTGTTTTTT. Translation gives CASSLWGPGNEKLFF. The chain has TRBV5-6 and TRBJ1-4, with D perhaps TRBD1 (6 bases). The length of the CDR3 is 15 residues. Trimming stripped 4 bases from V and 4 bases from J, with 14 bases between. Germline V gene data show CDR1 as SGHDT and CDR2 as YYEEEE.

This clonotype was observed many times. The chain has TRBV5-1 and TRBJ1-2; 9 nucleotides agree with TRBD1. The CDR3 is 16 amino acids. Germline CDR1 reads SGHRS; CDR2 reads YFSETQ. J was trimmed by 14 bases and V by 4 bases; bases with no gene match: 21. CDR3 coding DNA: TGCGCCAGCAGCCCAGCATTGATCCGGGACAGGGATTCCTGGACCTTC. Translated, it gives CASSPALIRDRDSWTF.

The V gene is TRBV6-5, the J gene TRBJ2-5; 10 bases agree with TRBD1. The ends lost 4 bases at V and 7 bases at J; junction bases unmatched: 12. CDR1 MNHEY and CDR2 SVGAGI come from the germline V gene. CDR3 length: 16 amino acids. The CDR3 here is CASSSVTDRGAMTQYF. The CDR3 DNA sequence: TGTGCCAGCAGTTCCGTAACGGACAGGGGGGCGATGACCCAGTACTTC.

This clonotype appeared many times. The chain recombines TRBV29-1 with TRBJ2-1; D is unclear. Germline V gene lookup returns CDR1 SQVTM and CDR2 ANQGSEA. Deletions cut 4 bases from V and 3 bases from J, with 13 bases between. The CDR3 length is 14 residues. The CDR3: CSVAPPRDYNEQFF. In DNA form, the CDR3 reads TGCAGCGTTGCGCCCCCCCGCGACTACAATGAGCAGTTCTTC.

This clonotype was counted at least ten times. The rearrangement uses TRBV27 and TRBJ1-2; D unresolved. Germline values: CDR1 MNHEY, CDR2 SMNVEV (reference sequence). Deletions cut 9 bases from V and 7 bases from J, with 18 bases between. CDR3 length: 13 residues. CDR3 region: CASRPSAGGGYTF. The CDR3 DNA sequence: TGTGCCAGTCGCCCCTCGGCGGGAGGTGGCTACACCTTC.

This clonotype was seen repeatedly, ten times or more. The rearrangement links TRBV6-1 to TRBJ1-1; 7 nucleotides match TRBD1. The junction had 6 bases not matched to a gene; V was cut back by 9 bases and J by 2 bases. Germline V CDR1 and CDR2: MNHNS, SASEGT. The CDR3 is made up of 13 amino acids. CDR3 in DNA: TGTGCCAGGCCGGGGACAGATAACACTGAAGCTTTCTTT. Residues: CARPGTDNTEAFF.

The table lists this clonotype with many counts. Sequence at one end of the junction differs from germline and may be a read error. The rearrangement joins TRBV7-9 to TRBJ2-5, with a tentative D call TRBD2 (5 bases). CDR1 is SEHNR and CDR2 is FQNEAQ in the germline V gene (reference sequence). This CDR3 comprises 13 residues. CDR3 residues: CASRLAQGETQYF. The CDR3, as DNA: TGTGCCAGCAGATTAGCGCAAGGGGAGACCCAGTACTTC.

This clonotype has ten or more counts. The chain carries TRBV29-1 and TRBJ2-7, with D possibly being TRBD2 (6 bases). This CDR3 comprises 11 residues. V was shortened by 4 bases and J by 5 bases, with 9 bases between the two germline ends. Germline CDR1 is SQVTM and CDR2 is ANQGSEA. The CDR3 nucleotides read TGCAGCGTTGGTCCGGGGGACGAGCAGTACTTC. This encodes CSVGPGDEQYF.

Notes on this clonotype: A single base separates this from a much larger clone, so it may be a read error. This chain joins TRBV29-1 and TRBJ2-7, with D perhaps TRBD1 (6 bases). Germline CDR1 SQVTM, CDR2 ANQGSEA. There are 12 residues in the CDR3. Written as DNA, the CDR3 is TGCAGCATTGAACTGACAGGAAACGAGCAGTACTTC. This gives the protein CSIELTGNEQYF.

This clonotype was seen ten or more times. V gene TRBV20-1 combines with J gene TRBJ2-2; unclear D gene. The germline V gene encodes CDR1 DFQATT and CDR2 SNEGSKA (reference sequence). The V end lost 3 bases, the J end lost 4 bases, and 18 bases lay between the germline ends. The CDR3 is 16 amino acids. The CDR3 nucleotides read TGCAGTGCTAGTTCAGCGCTGGGGATAGGCACCGGGGAGCTGTTTTTT. It translates to CSASSALGIGTGELFF.

The rearrangement links TRBV10-1 to TRBJ2-3; the D call may be TRBD1 or TRBD2 (5 bases each). V gave up 5 bases and J gave up 6 bases, with 18 bases separating them. Germline V gives CDR1 WNHNN, CDR2 SYGVQD (reference sequence). The CDR3 sequence is 15 residues long. CDR3 sequence reads: CASSLSGRGLDTQYF. CDR3 sequence (DNA): TGCGCCAGCAGTCTGAGCGGACGGGGCCTGGATACGCAGTATTTT.

The table lists this clonotype with many counts. V usage is TRBV12-3 or TRBV12-4 and J usage is TRBJ2-7, with D possibly matching TRBD1 (5 bases). CDR3 length: 14 residues. The ends were cut back, 9 bases at V and 6 bases at J, with 21 bases in the middle. CDR3 DNA sequence: TGTGCCAGTTTTTCAGGTGGGGCGAAGTCCGAGCAGTACTTC. The encoded protein is CASFSGGAKSEQYF.